These 22 T cell receptor beta chains were sequenced from one sample in a study of blood T cell repertoires in COVID-19. The table came from immunoSEQ multiplex PCR; TCRdb's copy has only in-frame clones and leaves some out. The sample records over 120,000 clones, about nine tenths being singletons. Sequencing used peripheral blood. The origin of the receptors is a human donor in a cohort sampled during active COVID-19.

V gene TRBV6-5 combines with J gene TRBJ1-2, with D tentatively TRBD1 (6 bases). The CDR3 length is 13 residues. Trimming stripped 10 bases from V and 1 base from J, with 13 bases between. Germline V gene sequence: CDR1 MNHEY, CDR2 SVGAGI. Here the CDR3 DNA reads TGTGCCATTCTAGGACAGAATAACTATGGCTACACCTTC. Translated: CAILGQNNYGYTF.

This chain joins TRBV9 and TRBJ2-7; 7 positions match TRBD1. Germline V gene sequence: CDR1 SGDLS, CDR2 YYNGEE. V was clipped by 3 bases and J by 5 bases; unmatched bases: 11. This CDR3 spans 15 amino acids. The CDR3 here is CASSATDRVGNEQYF. DNA for the CDR3: TGTGCCAGCAGCGCTACCGACAGGGTCGGAAACGAGCAGTACTTC.

This chain joins TRBV7-2 and TRBJ2-1; D is possibly TRBD2 (7 bases). This CDR3 contains 16 residues. The germline V and J ends were trimmed by 4 bases and 0 bases, with 13 bases remaining between them. Germline V CDR1 and CDR2: SGHTA, FQGNSA. The CDR3 nucleotides read TGTGCCAGCAGCTCCGAGGGGGGGATCTCCTACAATGAGCAGTTCTTC. Amino acids: CASSSEGGISYNEQFF.

The chain joins TRBV6-5 to TRBJ2-1; 7 bases agree with TRBD2. The CDR3 contains 13 residues. Germline values: CDR1 MNHEY, CDR2 SVGAGI. The junction had 5 bases not matched to a gene; V was cut back by 7 bases and J by 5 bases. CDR3 region: CASKGLLNNEQFF. CDR3 DNA: TGTGCCAGCAAGGGACTACTTAACAATGAGCAGTTCTTC.

To note about this clone: A much larger clone is a single base away; this may be a read error. V and J are TRBV5-4 and TRBJ1-3, with D maybe TRBD1 (6 bases). The V and J ends lost 1 base and 2 bases respectively, with 7 bases between them. Germline values: CDR1 SGHNT, CDR2 YYREEE (reference sequence). The CDR3 covers 14 residues. CDR3 in amino acids: CASSLTGTGNTIYF. DNA of the CDR3: TGTGCCAGCAGCTTGACAGGGACTGGAAACACCATATATTTT.

This chain uses TRBV5-6 with TRBJ1-6; TRBD1 matches 7 bases. The V and J ends lost 4 bases and 9 bases, in that order; junction bases with no gene match: 7. This CDR3 is 14 amino acids long. CDR1 SGHDT and CDR2 YYEEEE come from the germline V gene. Here the CDR3 reads CASSQDRDRSPLHF. DNA of the CDR3: TGTGCCAGCAGCCAAGACAGGGATCGTTCACCCCTCCACTTT.

This clone was observed a single time. The chain joins TRBV5-4 to TRBJ2-5; D might be TRBD2 (6 bases). Germline lookup yields CDR1 SGHNT and CDR2 YYREEE (reference sequence). This CDR3 is built from 13 residues. V was trimmed by 4 bases and J by 5 bases, leaving 12 bases between them. The CDR3 nucleotides read TGTGCCAGCAGCAAGTCGGCGGGGGAGACCCAGTACTTC. Amino acids: CASSKSAGETQYF.

The V and J genes are TRBV7-9 and TRBJ2-7; TRBD1 matches at 8 bases. Germline CDR1 reads SEHNR; CDR2 reads FQNEAQ (reference sequence). V was pared by 5 bases and J by 5 bases, with 8 bases of the junction left unmatched. CDR3 length equals 14 residues. The CDR3 nucleotides are TGTGCCAGCAGCGCCTGGGACAGGATAAACGAGCAGTACTTC. It is translated as CASSAWDRINEQYF.

The V gene is TRBV2, the J gene TRBJ2-7, with a weak D call TRBD1 (5 bases). Germline V gives CDR1 SNHLY, CDR2 FYNNEI. The germline V and J ends were trimmed by 1 base and 0 bases, with 13 bases remaining between them. The CDR3 is made up of 16 amino acids. DNA of the CDR3: TGTGCCAGCAGTGAAGGTCGAGGACATGCCTCCTACGAGCAGTACTTC. Its protein is CASSEGRGHASYEQYF. The variable domain in full, completed from reference TRBV2 and TRBJ2-7, reads EPEVTQTPSHQVTQMGQEVILRCVPISNHLYFYWYRQILGQKVEFLVSFYNNEISEKSEIFDDQFSVERPDGSNFTLKIRSTKLEDSAMYFCASSEGRGHASYEQYFGPGTRLTVT.

The gene calls are TRBV5-1 and TRBJ2-5, with 11 bases fitting TRBD2. This CDR3 comprises 16 residues. With 0 bases clipped from V and 5 bases from J, the junction kept 6 bases outside the gene matches. CDR1 SGHRS and CDR2 YFSETQ come from the germline V gene. The CDR3 is CASSLVLAGGRETQYF. CDR3 sequence (DNA): TGCGCCAGCAGCTTGGTCCTAGCGGGAGGTAGGGAGACCCAGTACTTC.

The rearrangement joins TRBV3-1 (or the pseudogene TRBV3-2) to TRBJ1-4; D is ambiguous. This CDR3 spans 13 amino acids. Trimming removed 7 bases from V and 3 bases from J, with 9 bases in between. The germline gives CDR1 LGHDT, CDR2 YNNKEL (reference sequence). Written as DNA, the CDR3 is TGTGCCAGCACACCCAGTGCTAATGAAAAACTGTTTTTT. Protein product: CASTPSANEKLFF.

This chain uses TRBV5-1 with TRBJ2-5; 9 bases are a match to TRBD2. Germline V gene sequence: CDR1 SGHRS, CDR2 YFSETQ. The junction had 4 bases not matched to a gene; V was cut back by 2 bases and J by 5 bases. The CDR3 is 14 residues long. CDR3 region: CASSLSGGLETQYF. The CDR3 bases are TGCGCCAGCAGCTTAAGCGGGGGGCTTGAGACCCAGTACTTC.

The V call is TRBV3-1 (or the pseudogene TRBV3-2), the J call TRBJ1-1; 8 bases map to TRBD1. Germline CDR1 and CDR2: LGHDT and YNNKEL (reference sequence). This CDR3 region has 15 residues. With V trimmed by 4 bases and J by 4 bases, 8 bases remained unmatched. The CDR3 here is CASSPQGAWGTEAFF. CDR3 DNA sequence: TGTGCCAGCAGCCCTCAGGGGGCTTGGGGCACTGAAGCTTTCTTT.

The genes are TRBV3-1 (or the pseudogene TRBV3-2) and TRBJ1-1, with 8 nucleotides matching TRBD1. The V and J ends lost 8 bases and 1 base, in that order; junction bases with no gene match: 6. Germline CDR1 reads LGHDT; CDR2 reads YNNKEL (reference sequence). This CDR3 is 14 amino acids long. The CDR3: CASSVGTGNTEAFF. Here the CDR3 DNA reads TGTGCCAGCTCCGTGGGGACAGGGAACACTGAAGCTTTCTTT.

The chain combines TRBV10-3 with TRBJ1-6; unclear D gene. The CDR3 covers 15 residues. The germline V gene encodes CDR1 ENHRY and CDR2 SYGVKD. Trimming shortened V by 0 bases and J by 14 bases, and 17 bases separated the two germline ends. In nucleotides, the CDR3 is TGTGCCATCAGTGAGTCTTCGTCGTTCGTACGGGCCCTCCACTTT. As protein: CAISESSSFVRALHF.

This chain connects TRBV6-5 to TRBJ1-2; D is unclear. The V gene's germline CDR1 is MNHEY and CDR2 SVGAGI. This CDR3 has 14 amino acids. Trimming removed 8 bases at V and 2 bases at J, with 15 bases between. The CDR3 DNA is TGTGCCAGCGCTGTTCGGAGGCAGAACTATGGCTACACCTTC. Amino acids: CASAVRRQNYGYTF.

The chain employs TRBV14 and TRBJ1-1; 7 nucleotides align to TRBD1. CDR1 and CDR2 (germline): SGHDN, FVKESK. The V segment lost 6 bases and the J segment 0 bases; nucleotides outside the gene matches: 13. This CDR3 spans 17 amino acids. The CDR3 DNA reads TGTGCCAGCAGTGGGACAGCCCCAAGGCCCATGAACACTGAAGCTTTCTTT. This gives the protein CASSGTAPRPMNTEAFF.

This clone came up many times. This chain connects TRBV6-4 to TRBJ2-2; 9 bases fit TRBD1. Trimming at V came to 4 bases and at J to 3 bases, leaving 0 bases not matched to a gene. The CDR3 has 14 amino acids. Germline lookup yields CDR1 MRHNA and CDR2 SNTAGT. This CDR3 reads CASSGTGDTGELFF. As DNA, the CDR3 is TGTGCCAGCAGTGGGACAGGGGACACCGGGGAGCTGTTTTTT.

V is TRBV19 and J is TRBJ1-5, with TRBD1 matching over 7 bases. The CDR3 is 16 amino acids. Looked up from germline, CDR1 is LNHDA and CDR2 is SQIVND (reference sequence). J gave up 0 bases and V 5 bases, and 7 bases lay outside the gene matches. As DNA, the CDR3 is TGTGCCAGTAGTCCAAGGGGACAGCTTAGCAATCAGCCCCAGCATTTT. Translated: CASSPRGQLSNQPQHF.

The chain couples TRBV5-1 to TRBJ1-5; D is unclear. The CDR3 length is 14 residues. V lost 0 bases, J lost 5 bases, and 9 bases lay in between. Germline values: CDR1 SGHRS, CDR2 YFSETQ. The chain's CDR3 is CASSLDVSDQPQHF. As DNA, the CDR3 is TGCGCCAGCAGCTTGGATGTCAGTGATCAGCCCCAGCATTTT. The variable domain in full, with the rest retrieved from reference TRBV5-1 and TRBJ1-5, is KAGVTQTPRYLIKTRGQQVTLSCSPISGHRSVSWYQQTPGQGLQFLFEYFSETQRNKGNFPGRFSGRQFSNSRSEMNVSTLELGDSALYLCASSLDVSDQPQHFGDGTRLSIL.

V usage is TRBV19 and J usage is TRBJ2-5; TRBD1 might be the D (6 bases). The CDR3 consists of 13 residues. V was pared by 2 bases and J by 4 bases, with 8 bases between. Germline values: CDR1 LNHDA, CDR2 SQIVND (reference sequence). The CDR3 DNA follows: TGTGCCAGTAGTATAACAGGGACAGAGACCCAGTACTTC. It is translated as CASSITGTETQYF.

The chain uses TRBV5-1 and TRBJ2-5, with 8 bases matching TRBD2. Germline CDR1 and CDR2: SGHRS and YFSETQ. Trimming removed 0 bases from V and 5 bases from J; junction bases left unmatched: 12. There are 17 residues in the CDR3. The CDR3 protein is CASSLVAGGEVTETQYF. The CDR3 DNA follows: TGCGCCAGCAGCTTGGTGGCGGGGGGCGAGGTAACCGAGACCCAGTACTTC.